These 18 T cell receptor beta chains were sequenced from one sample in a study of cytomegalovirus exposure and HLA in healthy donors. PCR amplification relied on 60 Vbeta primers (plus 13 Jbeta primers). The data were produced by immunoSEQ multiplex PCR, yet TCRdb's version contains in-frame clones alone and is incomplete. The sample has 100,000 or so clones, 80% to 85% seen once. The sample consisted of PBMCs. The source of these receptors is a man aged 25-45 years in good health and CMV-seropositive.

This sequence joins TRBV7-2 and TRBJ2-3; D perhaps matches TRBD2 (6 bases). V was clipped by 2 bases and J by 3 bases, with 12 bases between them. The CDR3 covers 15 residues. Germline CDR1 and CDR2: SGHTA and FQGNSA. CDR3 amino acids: CASSLTPGGTDTQYF. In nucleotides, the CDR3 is TGTGCCAGCAGCTTAACTCCCGGGGGTACAGATACGCAGTATTTT.

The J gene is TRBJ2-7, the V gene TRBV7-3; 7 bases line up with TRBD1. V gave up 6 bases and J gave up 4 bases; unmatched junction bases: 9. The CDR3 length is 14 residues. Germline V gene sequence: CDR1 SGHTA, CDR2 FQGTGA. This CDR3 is CASSRQGTDYEQYF. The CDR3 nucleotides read TGTGCCAGCAGTCGACAGGGAACGGATTACGAGCAGTACTTC.

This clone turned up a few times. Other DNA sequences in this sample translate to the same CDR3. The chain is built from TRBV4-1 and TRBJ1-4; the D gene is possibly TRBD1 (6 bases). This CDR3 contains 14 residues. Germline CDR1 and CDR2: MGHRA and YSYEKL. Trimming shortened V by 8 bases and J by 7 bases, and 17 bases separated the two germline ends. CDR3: CASQRGGNGEKLFF. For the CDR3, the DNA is TGCGCCAGCCAAAGGGGGGGGAATGGTGAAAAACTGTTTTTT.

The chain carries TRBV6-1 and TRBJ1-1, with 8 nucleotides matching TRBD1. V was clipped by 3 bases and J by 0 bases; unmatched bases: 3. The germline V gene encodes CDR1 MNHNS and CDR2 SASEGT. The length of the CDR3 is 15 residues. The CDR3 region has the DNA TGTGCCAGCAGTGATCCGGGACAGGTGAACACTGAAGCTTTCTTT. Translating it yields CASSDPGQVNTEAFF.

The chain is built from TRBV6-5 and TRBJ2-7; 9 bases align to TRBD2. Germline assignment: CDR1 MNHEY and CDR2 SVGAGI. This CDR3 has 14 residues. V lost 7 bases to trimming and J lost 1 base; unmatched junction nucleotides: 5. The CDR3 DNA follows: TGTGCCAGCAAGCGGGGGGTAGGATCCTACGAGCAGTACTTC. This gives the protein CASKRGVGSYEQYF.

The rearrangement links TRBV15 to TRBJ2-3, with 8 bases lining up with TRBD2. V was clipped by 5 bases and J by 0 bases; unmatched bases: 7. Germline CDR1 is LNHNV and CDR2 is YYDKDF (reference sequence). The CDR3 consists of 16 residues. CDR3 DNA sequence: TGTGCCACCAGCCCCCGTAGCGGGGTGAGCACAGATACGCAGTATTTT. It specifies CATSPRSGVSTDTQYF.

The CDR3 bases are TGTGCCAGCAGCCACGGGACCCTAAGGAGGGCCCAGCATTTT. This codes for CASSHGTLRRAQHF. The J gene is TRBJ1-5, the V gene TRBV4-2, with D perhaps matching TRBD1 (5 bases). From germline, CDR1 is LGHNA and CDR2 YNFKEQ. V dropped 3 bases and J dropped 11 bases, with 17 bases sitting between them. This CDR3 is built from 14 residues.

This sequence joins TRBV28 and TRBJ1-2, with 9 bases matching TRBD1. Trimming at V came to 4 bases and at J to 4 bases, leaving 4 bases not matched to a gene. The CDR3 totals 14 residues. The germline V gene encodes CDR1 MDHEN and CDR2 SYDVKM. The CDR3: CASSSGQGSYGYTF. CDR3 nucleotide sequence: TGTGCCAGCAGTTCCGGACAGGGGAGCTATGGCTACACCTTC.

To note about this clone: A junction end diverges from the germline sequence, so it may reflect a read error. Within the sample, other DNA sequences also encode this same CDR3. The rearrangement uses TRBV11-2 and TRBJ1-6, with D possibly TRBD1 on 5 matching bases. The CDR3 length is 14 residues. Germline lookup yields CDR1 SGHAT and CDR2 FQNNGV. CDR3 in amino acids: CASSLQGYNSPLHF. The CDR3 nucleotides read TGTGCCAGCAGCCTTCAGGGTTATAATTCCCCCCTCCACTTT.

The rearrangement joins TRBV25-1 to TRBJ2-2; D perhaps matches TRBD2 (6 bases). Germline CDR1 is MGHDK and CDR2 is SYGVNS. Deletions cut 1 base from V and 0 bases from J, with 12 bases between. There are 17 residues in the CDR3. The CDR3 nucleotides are TGTGCCAGCAGTGAATCTGCGGGAAGGCCGAACACCGGGGAGCTGTTTTTT. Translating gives CASSESAGRPNTGELFF.

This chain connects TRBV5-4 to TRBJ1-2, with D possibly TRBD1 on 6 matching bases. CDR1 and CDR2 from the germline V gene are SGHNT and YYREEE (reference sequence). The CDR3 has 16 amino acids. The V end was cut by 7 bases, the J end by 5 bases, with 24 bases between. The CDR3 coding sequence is TGTGCCAGCTCCTCCGGGGGAGGGGGATCCTCATATGGCTACACCTTC. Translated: CASSSGGGGSSYGYTF. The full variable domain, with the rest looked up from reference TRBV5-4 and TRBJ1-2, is ETGVTQSPTHLIKTRGQQVTLRCSSQSGHNTVSWYQQALGQGPQFIFQYYREEENGRGNFPPRFSGLQFPNYSSELNVNALELDDSALYLCASSSGGGGSSYGYTFGSGTRLTVV.

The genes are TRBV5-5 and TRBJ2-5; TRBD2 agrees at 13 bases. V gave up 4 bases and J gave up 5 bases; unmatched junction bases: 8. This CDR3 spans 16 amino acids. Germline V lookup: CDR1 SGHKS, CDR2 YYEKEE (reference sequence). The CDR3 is CASSPGLAGESETQYF. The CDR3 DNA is TGTGCCAGCAGCCCAGGACTAGCGGGGGAATCGGAGACCCAGTACTTC.

This chain's CDR3 is CASSFLEGGVGIQYF. The CDR3 DNA follows: TGTGCCAGCAGCTTTTTGGAGGGCGGGGTCGGCATTCAGTACTTC. The chain carries TRBV5-6 and TRBJ2-4; a weak D match, TRBD2 (6 bases). Trimming took 2 bases from V and 9 from J, leaving 18 bases between them. There are 15 residues in the CDR3. Germline V gives CDR1 SGHDT, CDR2 YYEEEE.

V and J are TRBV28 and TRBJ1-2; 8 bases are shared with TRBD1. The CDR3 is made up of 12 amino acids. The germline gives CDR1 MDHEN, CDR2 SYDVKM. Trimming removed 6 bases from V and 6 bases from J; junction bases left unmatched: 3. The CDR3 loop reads CASRWTGHGYTF. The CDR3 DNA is TGTGCCAGCAGGTGGACAGGGCATGGCTACACCTTC.

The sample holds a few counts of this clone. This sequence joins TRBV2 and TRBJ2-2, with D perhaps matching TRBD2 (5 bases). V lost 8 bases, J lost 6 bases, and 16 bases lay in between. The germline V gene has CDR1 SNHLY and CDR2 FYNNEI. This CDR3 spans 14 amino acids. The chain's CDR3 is CASGRESSAGELFF. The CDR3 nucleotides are TGTGCCAGCGGGAGAGAAAGCAGTGCCGGGGAGCTGTTTTTT.

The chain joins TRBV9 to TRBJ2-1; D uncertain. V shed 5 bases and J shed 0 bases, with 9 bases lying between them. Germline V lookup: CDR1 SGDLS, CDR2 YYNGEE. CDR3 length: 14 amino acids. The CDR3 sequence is CASRELSSYNEQFF. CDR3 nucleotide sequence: TGTGCCAGCAGAGAACTTAGCTCCTACAATGAGCAGTTCTTC.

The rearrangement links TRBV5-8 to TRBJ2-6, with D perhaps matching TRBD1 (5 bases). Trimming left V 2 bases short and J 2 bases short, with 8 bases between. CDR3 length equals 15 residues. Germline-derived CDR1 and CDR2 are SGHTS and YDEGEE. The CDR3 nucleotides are TGTGCCAGCAGCTTAAGACAGACTGGGGCCAACGTCCTGACTTTC. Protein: CASSLRQTGANVLTF.

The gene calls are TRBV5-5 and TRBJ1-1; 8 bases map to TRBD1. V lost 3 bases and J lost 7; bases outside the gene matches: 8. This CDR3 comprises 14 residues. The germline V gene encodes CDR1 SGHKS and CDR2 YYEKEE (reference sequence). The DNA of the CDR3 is TGTGCCAGCAGCTCCCAGGCAGGGGGCGGTGAAGCTTTCTTT. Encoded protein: CASSSQAGGGEAFF.